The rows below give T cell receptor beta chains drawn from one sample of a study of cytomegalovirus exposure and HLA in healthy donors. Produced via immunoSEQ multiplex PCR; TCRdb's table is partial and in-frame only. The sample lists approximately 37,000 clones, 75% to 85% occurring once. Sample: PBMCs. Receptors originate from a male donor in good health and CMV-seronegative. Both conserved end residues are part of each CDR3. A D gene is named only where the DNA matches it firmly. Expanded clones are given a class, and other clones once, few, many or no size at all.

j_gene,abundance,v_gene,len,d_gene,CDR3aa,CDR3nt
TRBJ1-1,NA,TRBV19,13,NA,CASSMDWRTEAFF,TGTGCCAGTAGTATGGACTGGAGGACTGAAGCTTTCTTT
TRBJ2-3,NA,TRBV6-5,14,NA,CASSAPGITDTQYF,TGTGCCAGCAGTGCCCCGGGGATCACAGATACGCAGTATTTT
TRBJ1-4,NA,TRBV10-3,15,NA,CAIKAGMATNEKLFF,TGTGCCATCAAGGCGGGGATGGCAACTAATGAAAAACTGTTTTTT
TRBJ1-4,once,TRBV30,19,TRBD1,CAWSVRLGRGQGTNEKLFF,TGTGCCTGGAGTGTACGGCTGGGAAGGGGGCAGGGCACTAATGAAAAACTGTTTTTT
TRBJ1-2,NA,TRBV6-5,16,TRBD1,CASSSSRDRESYGYTF,TGTGCCAGCAGTTCAAGCCGGGACAGGGAAAGCTATGGCTACACCTTC
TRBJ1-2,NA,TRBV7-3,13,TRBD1,CASSLGRQGRYTF,TGTGCCAGCAGCTTAGGGCGACAGGGTCGCTACACCTTC
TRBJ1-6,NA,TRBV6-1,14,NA,CATSGGTANSPLHF,TGTGCCACTTCGGGGGGTACCGCCAATTCACCCCTCCACTTT
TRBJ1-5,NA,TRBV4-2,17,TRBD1,CASSQEDRRDPNQPQHF,TGTGCCAGCAGCCAAGAGGACAGGCGAGATCCCAATCAGCCCCAGCATTTT
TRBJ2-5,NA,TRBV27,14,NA,CASSPWTDQETQYF,TGTGCCAGCAGTCCGTGGACAGATCAAGAGACCCAGTACTTC
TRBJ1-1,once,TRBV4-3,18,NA,CASSQDRGAPLVLTEAFF,TGCGCCAGCAGCCAAGATCGGGGGGCCCCCCTGGTTCTCACTGAAGCTTTCTTT
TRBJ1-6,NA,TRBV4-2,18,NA,CASSQEGGAYSYNSPLHF,TGTGCCAGCAGCCAAGAAGGGGGGGCGTACTCCTATAATTCACCCCTCCACTTT
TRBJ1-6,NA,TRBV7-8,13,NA,CASVPGYGSPLHF,TGTGCCAGCGTGCCAGGGTACGGGTCACCCCTCCACTTT
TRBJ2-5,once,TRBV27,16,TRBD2,CASSFLSGRAQETQYF,TGTGCCAGCAGTTTCCTTAGCGGGAGGGCCCAAGAGACCCAGTACTTC
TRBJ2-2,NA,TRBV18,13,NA,CASSPINTGELFF,TGTGCCAGCTCACCTATTAACACCGGGGAGCTGTTTTTT
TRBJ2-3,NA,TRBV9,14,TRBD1,CASSVRQGEDTQYF,TGTGCCAGCAGCGTAAGACAGGGAGAAGATACGCAGTATTTT
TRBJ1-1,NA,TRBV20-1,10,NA,CSAQGSEAFF,TGCAGTGCCCAGGGGTCTGAAGCTTTCTTT
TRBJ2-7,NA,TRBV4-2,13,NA,CASSQENTYEQYF,TGTGCCAGCAGCCAAGAAAATACCTACGAGCAGTACTTC
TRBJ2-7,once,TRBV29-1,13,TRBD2,CSVGTSGVGEQYF,TGCAGCGTGGGGACTAGCGGGGTGGGAGAGCAGTACTTC
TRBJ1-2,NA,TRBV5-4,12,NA,CASSLGEYGYTF,TGTGCCAGCAGCTTGGGAGAGTATGGCTACACCTTC
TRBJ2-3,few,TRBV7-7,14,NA,CASSTGQFPDTQYF,TGTGCTAGCAGCACAGGACAGTTCCCAGATACGCAGTATTTT
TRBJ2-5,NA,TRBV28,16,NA,CASSSEGPSYRETQYF,TGTGCCAGCAGCTCCGAGGGTCCCTCATATCGGGAGACCCAGTACTTC
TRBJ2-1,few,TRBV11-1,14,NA,CASSLPGMYNEQFF,TGTGCCAGCAGTTTACCCGGGATGTACAATGAGCAGTTCTTC
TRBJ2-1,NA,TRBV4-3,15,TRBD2,CASSQELAGFDEQFF,TGCGCCAGCAGCCAAGAACTAGCGGGGTTCGATGAGCAGTTCTTC
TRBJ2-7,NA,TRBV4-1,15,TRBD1,CASSQDRSRGREQYF,TGCGCCAGCAGCCAAGATCGTAGCAGGGGGCGGGAGCAGTACTTC
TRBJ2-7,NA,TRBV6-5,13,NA,CASSRDPSYEQYF,TGTGCCAGCAGTAGAGATCCGTCCTACGAGCAGTACTTC
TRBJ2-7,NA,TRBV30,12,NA,CAWSAPGYEQYF,TGTGCCTGGAGTGCGCCCGGCTACGAGCAGTACTTC
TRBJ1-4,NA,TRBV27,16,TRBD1,CASREGGFWPNEKLFF,TGTGCCAGCAGGGAAGGGGGCTTTTGGCCTAATGAAAAACTGTTTTTT
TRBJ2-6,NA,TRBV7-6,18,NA,CASSLEGASPLGANVLTF,TGTGCCAGCAGCTTAGAAGGGGCGTCGCCGCTTGGGGCCAACGTCCTGACTTTC
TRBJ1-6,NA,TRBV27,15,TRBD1,CASRNRTGTLSPLHF,TGTGCCAGCAGAAACCGGACAGGGACTCTTTCACCCCTCCACTTT
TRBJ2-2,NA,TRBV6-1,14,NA,CASSLQGDTGELFF,TGTGCCAGCAGTCTACAGGGAGACACCGGGGAGCTGTTTTTT
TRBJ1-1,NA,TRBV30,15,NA,CAWRRGGAMNTEAFF,TGTGCCTGGAGGCGGGGGGGCGCGATGAACACTGAAGCTTTCTTT
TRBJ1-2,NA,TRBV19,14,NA,CASSIEQANYGYTF,TGTGCCAGTAGTATAGAACAAGCTAACTATGGCTACACCTTC